Shown below are 3 T cell receptor beta chains from a single sample sequenced in a study of blood T cell repertoires in COVID-19. The protocol was immunoSEQ multiplex PCR, while the TCRdb copy is restricted to in-frame clones and leaves out a portion. The sample contains approximately 530,000 clones, around 90% of which appear only once. The specimen was peripheral blood. The receptors here all came from a woman aged 45-65 years with COVID-19, enrolled during active disease.

V and J are TRBV5-4 and TRBJ1-2; D may be TRBD1 (6 bases). This CDR3 region has 15 residues. The V end lost 10 bases, the J end lost 8 bases, and 27 bases lay between the germline ends. Looked up from germline, CDR1 is SGHNT and CDR2 is YYREEE (reference sequence). CDR3 protein: CAGQGTPTLNEGYTF. CDR3 DNA: TGTGCCGGTCAAGGGACACCCACGCTTAATGAGGGCTACACCTTC. Full variable domain (missing parts from reference TRBV5-4 and TRBJ1-2): ETGVTQSPTHLIKTRGQQVTLRCSSQSGHNTVSWYQQALGQGPQFIFQYYREEENGRGNFPPRFSGLQFPNYSSELNVNALELDDSALYLCAGQGTPTLNEGYTFGSGTRLTVV.

In nucleotides, the CDR3 is TGTGCCAGCGCCCAGTCGCAGGCAGCGAACACTGAAGCTTTCTTT. Its translation: CASAQSQAANTEAFF. V is TRBV28 and J is TRBJ1-1; D uncertain. This CDR3 contains 15 residues. Germline CDR1 reads MDHEN; CDR2 reads SYDVKM. V dropped 8 bases and J dropped 1 base, with 17 bases sitting between them.

V usage is TRBV4-1 and J usage is TRBJ2-2; 8 bases agree with TRBD2. Germline-derived CDR1 and CDR2 are MGHRA and YSYEKL. Trimming took 0 bases from V and 1 from J; bases not matched to a gene: 4. This CDR3 contains 17 residues. The DNA for the CDR3 is TGCGCCAGCAGCCAAGAAGGCACTAGCGGGAACACCGGGGAGCTGTTTTTT. Encoded protein: CASSQEGTSGNTGELFF.